Given below is one T cell receptor (beta chain) in context. Its antigen is still unknown. The data were taken from a study of T-cell reconstitution after alpha-beta-depleted transplantation in children. Unique molecular identifiers were used to barcode this TCRbeta library. TCRdb called the PCR reads again in MiXCR, with one record for every CDR3 protein. The table records more than 200,000 distinct CDR3 sequences, under 20% of them present only once. Study-wide findings and caveats: It was reported that alpha-beta T cells came from several hundred expanded graft clones (about two months after transplant). At day 60, the high TCRbeta diversity found in some patients originated from recipient T cells and thymic progenitors that had survived.

Sequencing was performed on PBMCs, mostly from graft donor cells, taken 360 days after TCRalphabeta/CD19-depleted stem cell transplant. This TCR came from a male patient between 2 and 9 years old who had a stem cell transplant for acute lymphoblastic leukemia, so the T cells may come from the graft donor.

The CDR3 loop reads CSVQKGYQETQYF. The CDR3 nucleotides are TGCAGCGTTCAAAAGGGGTACCAAGAGACCCAGTACTTC. The rearrangement joins TRBV29-1 to TRBJ2-5; TRBD1 is a possible D gene (5 bases). CDR3 length: 13 amino acids. Trimming removed 5 bases at V and 0 bases at J, with 10 bases between. Germline lookup yields CDR1 SQVTM and CDR2 ANQGSEA.